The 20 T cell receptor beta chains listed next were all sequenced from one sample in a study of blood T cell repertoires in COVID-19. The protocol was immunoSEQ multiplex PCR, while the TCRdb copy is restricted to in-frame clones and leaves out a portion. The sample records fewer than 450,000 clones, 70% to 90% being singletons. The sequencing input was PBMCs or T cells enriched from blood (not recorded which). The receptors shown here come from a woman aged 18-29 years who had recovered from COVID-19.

CDR3 in amino acids: CASSLREGGGNTIYF. CDR3 bases: TGTGCCAGCAGCCTAAGGGAAGGGGGAGGAAACACCATATATTTT. V is TRBV3-1 (or the pseudogene TRBV3-2) and J is TRBJ1-3; D possibly corresponds to TRBD1 (6 bases). Trimming cost V 4 bases and J 4 bases, with 14 bases left between them. Germline loops: CDR1 LGHDT, CDR2 YNNKEL (reference sequence). The CDR3 is 15 amino acids.

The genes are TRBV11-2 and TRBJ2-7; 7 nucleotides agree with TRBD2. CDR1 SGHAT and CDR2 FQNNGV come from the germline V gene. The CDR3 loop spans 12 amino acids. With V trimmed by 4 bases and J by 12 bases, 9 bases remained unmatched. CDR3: CASSSTSTLPYF. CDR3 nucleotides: TGTGCCAGCAGCTCGACTAGCACTTTGCCGTACTTC.

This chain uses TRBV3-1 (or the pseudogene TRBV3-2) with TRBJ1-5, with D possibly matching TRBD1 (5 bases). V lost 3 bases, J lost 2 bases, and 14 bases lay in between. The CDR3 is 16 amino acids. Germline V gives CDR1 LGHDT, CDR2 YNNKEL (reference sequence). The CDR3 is CASSQGTGDGNQPQHF. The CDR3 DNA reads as TGTGCCAGCAGCCAGGGGACGGGGGATGGCAATCAGCCCCAGCATTTT.

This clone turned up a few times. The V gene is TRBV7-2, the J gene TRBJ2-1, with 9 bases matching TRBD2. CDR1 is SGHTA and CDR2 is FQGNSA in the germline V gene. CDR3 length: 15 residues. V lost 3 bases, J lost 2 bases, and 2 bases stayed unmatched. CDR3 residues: CASSLAGGPYNEQFF. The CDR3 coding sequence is TGTGCCAGCAGCTTGGCGGGGGGGCCCTACAATGAGCAGTTCTTC.

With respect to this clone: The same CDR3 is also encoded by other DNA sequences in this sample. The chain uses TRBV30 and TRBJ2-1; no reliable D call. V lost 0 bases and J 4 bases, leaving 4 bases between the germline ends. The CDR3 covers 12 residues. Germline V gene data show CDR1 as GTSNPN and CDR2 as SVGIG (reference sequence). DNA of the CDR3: TGTGCCTGGAGTGTGAGGTACAATGAGCAGTTCTTC. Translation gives CAWSVRYNEQFF. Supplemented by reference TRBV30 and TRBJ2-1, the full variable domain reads SQTIHQWPATLVQPVGSPLSLECTVEGTSNPNLYWYRQAAGRGLQLLFYSVGIGQISSEVPQNLSASRPQDRQFILSSKKLLLSDSGFYLCAWSVRYNEQFFGPGTRLTVL.

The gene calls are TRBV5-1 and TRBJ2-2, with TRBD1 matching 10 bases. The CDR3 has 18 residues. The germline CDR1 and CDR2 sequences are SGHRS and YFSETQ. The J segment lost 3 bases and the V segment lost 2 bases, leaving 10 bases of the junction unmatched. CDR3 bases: TGCGCCAGCAGCTTCTGGCCTACCGGGACAGGGGACACCGGGGAGCTGTTTTTT. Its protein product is CASSFWPTGTGDTGELFF. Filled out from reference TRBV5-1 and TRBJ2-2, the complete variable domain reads KAGVTQTPRYLIKTRGQQVTLSCSPISGHRSVSWYQQTPGQGLQFLFEYFSETQRNKGNFPGRFSGRQFSNSRSEMNVSTLELGDSALYLCASSFWPTGTGDTGELFFGEGSRLTVL.

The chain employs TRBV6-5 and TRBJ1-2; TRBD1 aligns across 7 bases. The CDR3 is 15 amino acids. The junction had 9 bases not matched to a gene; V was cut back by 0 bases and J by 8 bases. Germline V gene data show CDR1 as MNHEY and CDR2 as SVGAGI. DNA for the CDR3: TGTGCCAGCAGTTACTCACCGACAGGGAATGGGGGCTACACCTTC. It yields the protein CASSYSPTGNGGYTF.

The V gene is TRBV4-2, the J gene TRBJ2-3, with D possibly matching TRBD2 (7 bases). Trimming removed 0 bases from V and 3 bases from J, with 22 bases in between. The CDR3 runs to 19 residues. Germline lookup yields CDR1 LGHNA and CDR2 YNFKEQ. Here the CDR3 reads CASSQDEVAGAYQTDTQYF. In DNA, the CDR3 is TGTGCCAGCAGCCAAGATGAGGTGGCGGGGGCCTACCAAACAGATACGCAGTATTTT.

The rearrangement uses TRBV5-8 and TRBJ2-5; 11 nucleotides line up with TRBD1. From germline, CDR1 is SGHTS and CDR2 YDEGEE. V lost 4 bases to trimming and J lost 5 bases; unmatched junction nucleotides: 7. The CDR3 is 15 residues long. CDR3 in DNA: TGTGCCAGCAGCAGAGGGGACAGGGGGGGGGAGACCCAGTACTTC. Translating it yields CASSRGDRGGETQYF.

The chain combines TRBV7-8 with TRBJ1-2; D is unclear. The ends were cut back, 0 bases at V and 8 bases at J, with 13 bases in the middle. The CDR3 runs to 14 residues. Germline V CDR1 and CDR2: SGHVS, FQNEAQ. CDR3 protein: CASSLARGDRGYTF. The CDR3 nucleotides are TGTGCCAGCAGCTTAGCGCGGGGTGATCGCGGCTACACCTTC.

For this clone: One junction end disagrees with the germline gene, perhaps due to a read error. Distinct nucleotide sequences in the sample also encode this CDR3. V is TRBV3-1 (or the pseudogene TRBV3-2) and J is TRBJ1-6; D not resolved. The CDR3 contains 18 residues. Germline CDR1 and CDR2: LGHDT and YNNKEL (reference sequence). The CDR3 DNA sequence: TGTGCCAGTAGCCACAGCCCCCAGACTACTCGTGATAATTCACCCCTCCACTTT. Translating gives CASSHSPQTTRDNSPLHF.

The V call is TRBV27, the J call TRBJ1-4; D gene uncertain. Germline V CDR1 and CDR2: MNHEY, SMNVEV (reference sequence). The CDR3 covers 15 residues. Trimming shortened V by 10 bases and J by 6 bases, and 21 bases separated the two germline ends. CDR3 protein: CATRIGGVSDEKLFF. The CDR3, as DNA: TGTGCCACCCGGATTGGTGGAGTGTCAGATGAAAAACTGTTTTTT.

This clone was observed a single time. CDR3: CASSSSGGNQPQHF. The CDR3 coding sequence is TGTGCCAGCAGTTCCTCAGGGGGCAATCAGCCCCAGCATTTT. The chain joins TRBV7-9 to TRBJ1-5; perhaps TRBD1 as D (6 bases). This CDR3 spans 14 amino acids. V was clipped by 6 bases and J by 2 bases, with 11 bases between them. CDR1 and CDR2 (germline): SEHNR, FQNEAQ (reference sequence).

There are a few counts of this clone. The DNA of the CDR3 is TGTGCCAGCAGCCAACAGACCACTGACTCGCCCCTCCACTTT. This sequence encodes CASSQQTTDSPLHF. J is TRBJ1-6 and V is TRBV4-2, with unresolved D. Germline V gives CDR1 LGHNA, CDR2 YNFKEQ. The CDR3 runs to 14 residues. V gave up 2 bases and J gave up 13 bases, with 15 bases separating them.

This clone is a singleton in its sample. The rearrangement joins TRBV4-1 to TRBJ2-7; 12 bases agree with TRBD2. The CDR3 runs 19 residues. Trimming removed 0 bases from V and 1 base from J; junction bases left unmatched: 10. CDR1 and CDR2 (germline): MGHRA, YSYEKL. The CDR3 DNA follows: TGCGCCAGCAGCCAAGATCGGCTAGCGGGGGGGCCAGGGTCCTACGAGCAGTACTTC. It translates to CASSQDRLAGGPGSYEQYF.

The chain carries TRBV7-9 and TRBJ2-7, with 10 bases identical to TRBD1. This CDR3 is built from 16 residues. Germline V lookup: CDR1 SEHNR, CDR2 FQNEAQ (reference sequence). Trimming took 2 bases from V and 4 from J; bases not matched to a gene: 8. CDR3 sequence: CASSLTGTGVEYEQYF. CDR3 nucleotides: TGTGCCAGCAGCTTAACCGGGACAGGGGTTGAATACGAGCAGTACTTC.

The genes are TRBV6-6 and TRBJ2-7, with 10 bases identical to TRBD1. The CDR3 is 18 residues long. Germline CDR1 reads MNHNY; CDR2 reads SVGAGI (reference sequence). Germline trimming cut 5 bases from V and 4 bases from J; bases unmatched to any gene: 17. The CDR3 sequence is CASSPSNPDRGYGYEQYF. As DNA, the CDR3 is TGTGCCAGCAGTCCCTCGAATCCGGACAGGGGGTACGGTTACGAGCAGTACTTC.

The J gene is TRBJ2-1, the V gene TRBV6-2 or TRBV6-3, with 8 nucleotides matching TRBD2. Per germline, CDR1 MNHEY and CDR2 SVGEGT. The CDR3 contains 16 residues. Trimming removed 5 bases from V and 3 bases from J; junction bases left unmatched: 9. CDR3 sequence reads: CASSTLLAGIYNEQFF. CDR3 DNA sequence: TGTGCCAGCAGTACCCTTTTAGCGGGGATCTACAATGAGCAGTTCTTC.

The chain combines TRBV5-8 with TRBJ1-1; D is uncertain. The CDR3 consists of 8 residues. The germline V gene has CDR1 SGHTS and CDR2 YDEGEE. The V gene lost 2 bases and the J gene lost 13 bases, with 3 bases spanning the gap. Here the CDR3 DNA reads TGTGCCAGCAGCTTTAATTTCTTT. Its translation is CASSFNFF. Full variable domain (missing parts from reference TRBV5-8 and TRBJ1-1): EAGVTQSPTHLIKTRGQQATLRCSPISGHTSVYWYQQALGLGLQFLLWYDEGEERNRGNFPPRFSGRQFPNYSSELNVNALELEDSALYLCASSFNFFGQGTRLTVV.

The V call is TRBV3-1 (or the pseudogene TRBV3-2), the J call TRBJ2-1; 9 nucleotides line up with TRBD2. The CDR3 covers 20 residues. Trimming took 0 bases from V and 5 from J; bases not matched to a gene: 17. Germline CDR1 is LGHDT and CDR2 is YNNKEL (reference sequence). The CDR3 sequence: CASSQEAEREAPWAHNEQFF. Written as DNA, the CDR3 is TGTGCCAGCAGCCAAGAAGCGGAGCGGGAGGCCCCCTGGGCACACAATGAGCAGTTCTTC.